Below, 17 T cell receptor beta chains from the same sample are listed, as sequenced in a study of T cell clonality in common variable immunodeficiency. Study-level points and caveats: Fewer deletions and N-nucleotide insertions were reportedly seen in common variable immunodeficiency TCR beta sequences.

Assay used: immunoSEQ multiplex PCR; TCRdb lists only in-frame clones, some missing. The repertoire consists of 25,000 to 35,000 clones, none detected only once. These TCRs are of unknown antigen specificity. Sequenced: peripheral blood mononuclear cells. These receptors originate from a human donor with common variable immunodeficiency.

This clone was detected ten times or more. With the read ending 3 residues before the CDR3 end, the germline J gene is used to fill in that end. V is TRBV20-1 and J is TRBJ2-3; the D is unclear. V lost 5 bases, J lost 1 base, and 10 bases lay in between. Per the germline V gene, CDR1 is DFQATT and CDR2 is SNEGSKA (reference sequence). This CDR3 is 13 amino acids long. CDR3: CSAVAPGTDTQYF. CDR3 DNA, as far as it was read: TGCAGTGCTGTCGCTCCAGGCACAGATACG.

This clone was detected ten times or more. The read comes to an end 3 residues before the CDR3 does, leaving the germline J gene to fill in the end. The chain carries TRBV5-1 and TRBJ1-2; 7 nucleotides agree with TRBD1. Germline V gene data show CDR1 as SGHRS and CDR2 as YFSETQ. V shed 5 bases and J 3 bases; nucleotides not matched to a gene: 7. CDR3 length: 14 residues. The DNA read from the CDR3 is TGCGCCAGCAGTCAAACAGGGGACTACTATGGC. Amino acids: CASSQTGDYYG. The entire CDR3 reads CASSQTGDYYGYTF.

This clone has more than one count but fewer than ten. The CDR3 is cut off 3 residues early in the read; its end comes from the germline J gene. V is TRBV30 and J is TRBJ1-4; no definite D call. The CDR3 is 13 amino acids. Trimming removed 1 base from V and 5 bases from J, with 8 bases in between. Germline V gene sequence: CDR1 GTSNPN, CDR2 SVGIG (reference sequence). Partial CDR3 DNA: TGTGCCTGGAGTGCCACGGGGAATGAAAAA. Translating it yields CAWSATGNEK. The full CDR3 sequence reads CAWSATGNEKLFF.

This clone was counted a few times. Read sequence stops 3 residues before the CDR3 end, and the germline J gene provides the missing end. The rearrangement uses TRBV18 and TRBJ1-4; 8 bases line up with TRBD1. From germline, CDR1 is KGHSH and CDR2 LQKENI. J was trimmed by 5 bases and V by 6 bases; bases with no gene match: 8. This CDR3 has 15 residues. The CDR3 bases that were read are TGTGCCAGCTCCCCAGCCCGGGACAGGAATGAAAAA. It translates to CASSPARDRNEK. The entire CDR3 protein reads CASSPARDRNEKLFF. Variable domain in full (rest from reference TRBV18 and TRBJ1-4): NAGVMQNPRHLVRRRGQEARLRCSPMKGHSHVYWYRQLPEEGLKFMVYLQKENIIDESGMPKERFSAEFPKEGPSILRIQQVVRGDSAAYFCASSPARDRNEKLFFGSGTQLSVL.

This clone was seen a few times. CDR3 in amino acids: CASSARGFNEKLFF. The CDR3 bases that were read are TGTGCCAGCAGTGCCAGGGGGTTCAATGAAAAA. The rearrangement joins TRBV2 to TRBJ1-4, with 7 bases that match TRBD1. Read data end 3 residues before the CDR3 end; the end is taken from the germline J gene. This CDR3 is built from 14 residues. Trimming cost V 4 bases and J 5 bases; bases outside gene matches: 4. The germline V gene has CDR1 SNHLY and CDR2 FYNNEI. Full variable domain (rest looked up from reference TRBV2 and TRBJ1-4): EPEVTQTPSHQVTQMGQEVILRCVPISNHLYFYWYRQILGQKVEFLVSFYNNEISEKSEIFDDQFSVERPDGSNFTLKIRSTKLEDSAMYFCASSARGFNEKLFFGSGTQLSVL.

Only a few counts were recorded for this clone. CDR3 DNA, as far as it was read: TGCAGTGCTAGAGATCCGCGGGGTGGTACAGATACG. Translated, it gives CSARDPRGGTDT. The complete CDR3 reads CSARDPRGGTDTQYF. The chain links TRBV20-1 to TRBJ2-3; possibly TRBD2 for D (6 bases). Coverage ceases 3 residues before the CDR3 finishes, and the germline J gene fills in the end. In germline, CDR1 is DFQATT, CDR2 SNEGSKA (reference sequence). Between the trimmed V and J ends, which lost 0 bases and 3 bases, there was a span of 13 bases. The CDR3 contains 15 residues.

Only a few counts were recorded for this clone. Sequencing ends 3 residues short of the CDR3 end; the germline J gene provides the rest. The J gene is TRBJ2-7, the V gene TRBV20-1; TRBD1 agrees at 7 bases. Germline assignment: CDR1 DFQATT and CDR2 SNEGSKA (reference sequence). Trimming removed 0 bases from V and 3 bases from J; junction bases left unmatched: 5. CDR3 length: 14 residues. The CDR3 bases that were read are TGCAGTGCTAGAGACCGGGACAGTCTCTACGAG. Translation gives CSARDRDSLYE. The CDR3 in full is CSARDRDSLYEQYF.

Details on this clone: The read finishes 3 residues shy of the CDR3 end, and the germline J gene is used to complete it. This sequence joins TRBV30 and TRBJ1-2, with unresolved D. Trimming cost V 1 base and J 3 bases, with 3 bases left between them. Per the germline V gene, CDR1 is GTSNPN and CDR2 is SVGIG (reference sequence). The CDR3 runs to 11 residues. The sequenced part of the CDR3 DNA is TGTGCCTGGAGTGAGGACTATGGC. Amino acids: CAWSEDYG. The whole CDR3 sequence is CAWSEDYGYTF. Filled out from reference TRBV30 and TRBJ1-2, the complete variable domain reads SQTIHQWPATLVQPVGSPLSLECTVEGTSNPNLYWYRQAAGRGLQLLFYSVGIGQISSEVPQNLSASRPQDRQFILSSKKLLLSDSGFYLCAWSEDYGYTFGSGTRLTVV.

The sample holds many counts of this clone. The missing CDR3 end, 3 residues past where the read stops, is filled in from the germline J gene. This chain connects TRBV7-3 to TRBJ2-3; 7 nucleotides line up with TRBD1. Per germline, CDR1 SGHTA and CDR2 FQGTGA. V lost 1 base and J lost 2; bases outside the gene matches: 3. The CDR3 has 15 residues. The CDR3 region is CASSLRGQPTDTQYF. The CDR3 DNA, read in part, is TGTGCCAGCAGCTTAAGGGGACAGCCCACAGATACG.

In this sample, this clone turned up many times. Read sequence stops 3 residues before the CDR3 end, and the germline J gene provides the missing end. The rearrangement uses TRBV19 and TRBJ1-1, with 7 nucleotides matching TRBD1. The length of the CDR3 is 14 residues. Trimming at V came to 6 bases and at J to 1 base, leaving 5 bases not matched to a gene. Germline-derived CDR1 and CDR2 are LNHDA and SQIVND (reference sequence). Incomplete CDR3 DNA: TGTGCCAGTAGCAGGGGGAGGACGAACACTGAA. Translated, it gives CASSRGRTNTE. The complete CDR3 reads CASSRGRTNTEAFF.

The covered CDR3 bases are TGTGCCAGCAGCTCCCGTAGGGCTAGCTTT. It is translated as CASSSRRASF. The whole CDR3 region reads CASSSRRASFQYF. This chain uses TRBV7-7 with TRBJ2-4, with D maybe TRBD2 (5 bases). The read falls 3 residues short of the CDR3 end, and the missing part is taken from the germline J gene. There are 13 residues in the CDR3. Germline assignment: CDR1 SSHAT and CDR2 FNYEAQ (reference sequence).

A few counts support this clone. From the germline J gene comes the end of the CDR3, since the read stops 3 residues before it. J is TRBJ2-7 and V is TRBV7-9; possible D gene TRBD2, 6 bases. The CDR3 is 15 residues long. Germline assignment: CDR1 SEHNR and CDR2 FQNEAQ (reference sequence). Trimming stripped 0 bases from V and 2 bases from J, with 11 bases between. The CDR3 is CASSLAGTGPYEQYF. The sequenced part of the CDR3 DNA is TGTGCCAGCAGCTTAGCCGGGACTGGCCCCTACGAG.

This clone was seen many times. Coverage ceases 3 residues before the CDR3 finishes, and the germline J gene fills in the end. The chain employs TRBV18 and TRBJ2-3; D unclear. V was pared by 6 bases and J by 6 bases, with 7 bases between. CDR1 and CDR2 (germline): KGHSH, LQKENI. This CDR3 region has 11 residues. CDR3 residues: CASSEADTQYF. CDR3 DNA, as far as it was read: TGTGCCAGCTCGGAAGCGGATACG.

With regard to this clone: The read is 3 residues too short to cover the CDR3 end, so that end is filled in from the germline J gene. The genes are TRBV7-3 and TRBJ1-1; D gene uncertain. Per the germline V gene, CDR1 is SGHTA and CDR2 is FQGTGA. This CDR3 spans 14 amino acids. CDR3 DNA, as far as it was read: TGTGCCAGCAGCTTAACCCGGAGGGCCCAAGAG. It yields the protein CASSLTRRAQE. The full-length CDR3 reads as CASSLTRRAQEAFF.

The table lists this clone with a few counts. Coverage ceases 3 residues before the CDR3 finishes, and the germline J gene fills in the end. The V call is TRBV19, the J call TRBJ2-7; 7 positions match TRBD1. V gave up 10 bases and J gave up 0 bases; unmatched junction bases: 3. This CDR3 is built from 12 residues. Germline CDR1 and CDR2: LNHDA and SQIVND (reference sequence). CDR3 DNA, as far as it was read: TGTGCCACACAGGGGAGCTCCTACGAG. Translated: CATQGSSYE. The CDR3 as a whole reads CATQGSSYEQYF.

This clone was found many times. The read comes to an end 3 residues before the CDR3 does, leaving the germline J gene to fill in the end. The rearrangement uses TRBV5-1 and TRBJ2-7; 7 nucleotides align to TRBD2. Germline CDR1 is SGHRS and CDR2 is YFSETQ. The CDR3 covers 14 residues. V lost 6 bases to trimming and J lost 4 bases; unmatched junction nucleotides: 10. The CDR3 DNA, read in part, is TGCGCCAGCACATTGACGGGGGGAGGTTACGAG. It is translated as CASTLTGGGYE. The CDR3 in its entirety is CASTLTGGGYEQYF.

To note about this clone: The read is 3 residues too short to cover the CDR3 end, so that end is filled in from the germline J gene. This rearrangement joins TRBV20-1 to TRBJ1-2; D remains ambiguous. The length of the CDR3 is 12 residues. CDR1 and CDR2 from the germline V gene are DFQATT and SNEGSKA (reference sequence). Trimming removed 3 bases at V and 5 bases at J, with 10 bases between. Partial CDR3 DNA: TGCAGTGCTAGCCCAAAAGGTTATGGC. Translating gives CSASPKGYG. The CDR3, in full, reads CSASPKGYGYTF.